The 9 T cell receptor beta chains reported below all come from one sample, sequenced in a study of blood T cell repertoires in COVID-19. The data were produced by immunoSEQ multiplex PCR, yet TCRdb's version contains in-frame clones alone and is incomplete. Of 150,000 or so clones listed, roughly 85% are singletons. Sequencing input: peripheral blood. The receptors derive from a human donor in a cohort sampled during active COVID-19.

The V call is TRBV9, the J call TRBJ2-7; no definite D call. The CDR3 has 16 residues. Germline CDR1 SGDLS, CDR2 YYNGEE. V was cut by 4 bases and J by 2 bases, with 19 bases left in between. The DNA of the CDR3 is TGTGCCAGCAGCCCCTCCGGAACCCAGCAGGCCTACGAGCAGTACTTC. Translated: CASSPSGTQQAYEQYF.

J is TRBJ1-1 and V is TRBV29-1, with 8 bases fitting TRBD1. The CDR3 sequence is 13 residues long. CDR1 is SQVTM and CDR2 is ANQGSEA in the germline V gene. V lost 1 base, J lost 5 bases, and 3 bases stayed unmatched. CDR3 loop: CSVEGTGQTEAFF. CDR3 nucleotides: TGCAGCGTTGAAGGGACAGGGCAAACTGAAGCTTTCTTT.

The chain has TRBV18 and TRBJ1-1, with D unclear. CDR1 KGHSH and CDR2 LQKENI come from the germline V gene. Trimming left V 0 bases short and J 0 bases short, with 8 bases between. There are 15 residues in the CDR3. This CDR3 is CASSPPQAMNTEAFF. CDR3 DNA sequence: TGTGCCAGCTCACCACCGCAGGCCATGAACACTGAAGCTTTCTTT.

The rearrangement uses TRBV10-3 and TRBJ1-2, with a weak D call TRBD1 (5 bases). In germline, CDR1 is ENHRY, CDR2 SYGVKD. The CDR3 sequence is 14 residues long. Trimming left V 4 bases short and J 8 bases short, with 17 bases between. The CDR3 nucleotides read TGTGCCATCAGTGCTGCCGGGGGAGCGGGGGGCTACACCTTC. It codes for CAISAAGGAGGYTF.

The chain has TRBV24-1 and TRBJ2-7; D perhaps matches TRBD1 (5 bases). The CDR3 extends over 17 amino acids. V lost 1 base, J lost 3 bases, and 18 bases lay in between. Germline CDR1 is KGHDR and CDR2 is SFDVKD. The CDR3: CATSDFLLGLGDYEQYF. The CDR3 nucleotides are TGTGCCACCAGTGATTTTTTGCTGGGGCTAGGGGACTACGAGCAGTACTTC.

Written as DNA, the CDR3 is TGTGCCAGCAGTTACCGACAGGGGTCGACCGGGGAGCTGTTTTTT. This gives the protein CASSYRQGSTGELFF. The rearrangement uses TRBV6-5 and TRBJ2-2; TRBD1 agrees at 8 bases. With V trimmed by 2 bases and J by 5 bases, 4 bases remained unmatched. The CDR3 sequence is 15 residues long. Germline assignment: CDR1 MNHEY and CDR2 SVGAGI.

This chain uses TRBV21-1 with TRBJ1-2. TRBV21-1 is designated a pseudogene. This CDR3 comprises 19 residues. CDR3 loop: CASMTFRSKRETLYYGYTF. The CDR3 DNA reads as TGTGCCAGCATGACGTTCCGTTCGAAGCGGGAAACATTGTACTATGGCTACACCTTC.

V and J are TRBV24-1 and TRBJ1-2, with D tentatively TRBD1 (5 bases). The CDR3 spans 15 residues. V was shortened by 1 base and J by 2 bases, with 10 bases between the two germline ends. Germline V lookup: CDR1 KGHDR, CDR2 SFDVKD. The CDR3 DNA follows: TGTGCCACCAGTGATTTTCAGGGTTCAAACTATGGCTACACCTTC. This gives the protein CATSDFQGSNYGYTF.

This clone occurred a few times. Here the CDR3 reads CASSEWGGVQETQYF. DNA of the CDR3: TGTGCCAGTTCCGAATGGGGCGGGGTCCAAGAGACCCAGTACTTC. The V and J genes are TRBV11-3 and TRBJ2-5; D might be TRBD2 (6 bases). V lost 9 bases, J lost 1 base, and 18 bases lay in between. This CDR3 has 15 residues. Per the germline V gene, CDR1 is SGHNT and CDR2 is YENEEA.